This TCR beta chain was observed in a study of identical twins. Points from the study as a whole: Excess sharing between twins was weaker in beta out-of-frame sequences. Out-of-frame sharing of TCR alpha in monozygotic twins was underestimated by models.

TCRdb re-analysed the 5' RACE reads in MiXCR, keeping a single row per CDR3 protein. The data hold about 890,000 distinct CDR3 sequences, with about 12% observed a single time. Among all donors, each was a healthy Caucasian. As for this clonotype: What it binds is not known.

After removal of 0 bases from V and 1 base from J, the junction contained 7 bases not matched to a gene. This CDR3 has 17 residues. Germline V lookup: CDR1 SGHRS, CDR2 YFSETQ. This sample was shared with a second study, whose subject was yellow fever vaccine responses in identical twins. That source reports: The T cell response to vaccination in identical twins was reportedly partly convergent and partly personalized.

The chain uses TRBV5-1 and TRBJ2-1, with 7 nucleotides matching TRBD2. This TCR derives from a young woman in good health. Sequencing was done on a sample of PBMCs. In DNA, the CDR3 is TGCGCCAGCAGCTTGGTGGCTAGCGGTTCTTCCTACAATGAGCAGTTCTTC. This gives the protein CASSLVASGSSYNEQFF.